Detailed here is one T cell receptor (beta chain). What it recognizes is unknown. The method was immunoSEQ multiplex PCR; TCRdb's version includes in-frame clones alone and lacks a portion of them. This table has more than 85,000 clones, less than 95% appearing once. The data belong to a study of T cell responses to AZD1222 COVID-19 vaccine. Overall study findings and caveats: Reports say nearly half of spike-specific TCRs go after unmutated variant regions. White British ancestry dominated among donors, who included more females, and clonal diversity was possibly underestimated.

Trimming took 6 bases from V and 8 from J, leaving 20 bases between them. The germline V gene has CDR1 MNHEY and CDR2 SVGAGI. The CDR3 covers 15 residues. This clonotype originated in an adult who received the AZD1222 COVID-19 vaccine. V and J are TRBV6-5 and TRBJ2-1, with D tentatively TRBD2 (6 bases). The specimen was peripheral blood, collected 28 days after the second AZD1222 dose. CDR3 residues: CASRGEVPLNDEQFF. The CDR3 nucleotides read TGTGCCAGCAGGGGGGAGGTCCCATTGAACGATGAGCAGTTCTTC.